This is a list of T cell receptor beta chains from one sample in a study of T cells in Graves' hyperthyroidism and ophthalmopathy. MiXCR, run by TCRdb on the multiplex PCR reads, gives a single entry per CDR3 protein. Of roughly 290,000 distinct CDR3 sequences in the sample, about 13% are singletons; the top ten hold under 8%. Sequencing input: blood. The origin of the receptors is a woman aged 40-49 years with Graves' hyperthyroidism. Each CDR3 is given with its conserved first and last residue. The D gene is left open where the match is weak. Size tells how often a clone was seen (once, few, many) or the class of an expanded clone, and some rows leave it out.

V	J	size	length	D	DNA	CDR3
TRBV19	TRBJ2-4	-	13	-	TGTGCCAGTGGGAGGCAACCTCAAAACATTCAGTACTTC	CASGRQPQNIQYF
TRBV19	TRBJ1-2	-	16	-	TGTGCCAGTAGTATAGATGGAGGGCAGGCGATCTATGGCTACACCTTC	CASSIDGGQAIYGYTF
TRBV6-4	TRBJ2-6	-	16	-	TGTGCCAGCAGTGACACGGACAGCTCTGGGGCCAACGTCCTGACTTTC	CASSDTDSSGANVLTF
TRBV24-1	TRBJ2-1	many	16	TRBD2	TGTGCCACCAGTGGCGGGAGTTACTCCTCCTACAATGAGCAGTTCTTC	CATSGGSYSSYNEQFF
TRBV30	TRBJ2-1	-	17	TRBD2	TGTGCCTGGAGTGGACGAGCGGCGAGCGGGAGAGGCTATGAGCAGTTCTTC	CAWSGRAASGRGYEQFF
TRBV24-1	TRBJ1-1	many	17	-	TGTGCCACCAGTGATTTGGGGTCGGGGGCACCGAACACTGAAGCTTTCTTT	CATSDLGSGAPNTEAFF
TRBV4-2	TRBJ2-3	few	16	TRBD2	TGTGCCAGCAGCCCGTTCTCGGGGGAGGGCCAAGATACGCAGTATTTT	CASSPFSGEGQDTQYF
TRBV10-3	TRBJ2-5	few	14	-	TGTGCCATCAGTGCGGGCGGGACCGAAGAGACCCAGTACTTC	CAISAGGTEETQYF
TRBV7-9	TRBJ2-5	many	14	-	TGTGCCAGCAGCTTAGTGTTAGGAGAAGAGACCCAGTACTTC	CASSLVLGEETQYF
TRBV20-1	TRBJ1-1	many	12	-	TGCAGTGCTAGTCCCCTGAACACTGAAGCTTTCTTT	CSASPLNTEAFF
TRBV7-9	TRBJ2-4	-	13	-	TGTGCCAGCAGCCGAGGGCCCGAAAACATTCAGTACTTC	CASSRGPENIQYF
TRBV29-1	TRBJ2-1	-	18	TRBD2	TGCAGCGTTGAAGGGGGGACTAGCGGGAGAAACTCCTACAATGAGCAGTTCTTC	CSVEGGTSGRNSYNEQFF
TRBV7-9	TRBJ2-2	many	13	-	TGTGCCAGCAGCTTAGGATCCAACGGGGAGCTGTTTTTT	CASSLGSNGELFF
TRBV15	TRBJ1-2	-	14	-	TGTGCCACCAGCAGAGACCTTACAGGGTCTGGCTACACCTTC	CATSRDLTGSGYTF
TRBV24-1	TRBJ1-2	many	14	TRBD1	TGTGCCACCAGTGATTCTGCGACAGGGGAAGGCTACACCTTC	CATSDSATGEGYTF
TRBV11-3	TRBJ2-7	many	14	TRBD1	TGTGCCAGCAGCTTCACAGGGGCTGGGGACGAGCAGTACTTC	CASSFTGAGDEQYF
TRBV3-1	TRBJ2-3	-	15	-	TGTGCCAGCAGCCAGCTAGGGGCTAGCACAGATATGCAGTATTTT	CASSQLGASTDMQYF
TRBV19	TRBJ2-1	-	17	TRBD2	TGTGCCAGTAGTATAGGTACTAGCGGGAGTGTTGTCAATGAGCAGTTCTTC	CASSIGTSGSVVNEQFF
TRBV29-1	TRBJ2-3	many	14	-	TGCAGCTCACAACCGGGATCTAGCACAGATACGCAGTATTTT	CSSQPGSSTDTQYF
TRBV5-1	TRBJ2-3	many	13	-	TGCGCCAGCGGCGCGGGCGTCGCAGATACGCAGTATTTT	CASGAGVADTQYF
TRBV19	TRBJ1-4	few	14	-	TGTGCCAGTAGTTTCCAGGGTAGGAGTGAAAAACTGTTTTTT	CASSFQGRSEKLFF
TRBV13	TRBJ2-7	few	16	TRBD2	TGTGCCAGCAGCTTCGGACTAGCGGGAGGGAACTACGAGCAGTACTTC	CASSFGLAGGNYEQYF
TRBV11-2	TRBJ2-1	many	13	-	TGTGCCAGCAGCTCAACTAGCTACAATGAGCAGTTCTTC	CASSSTSYNEQFF
TRBV30	TRBJ1-2	many	13	TRBD1	TGTGCCTGGAGGGGGACAGTAAGCTATGGCTACACCTTC	CAWRGTVSYGYTF
TRBV30	TRBJ1-4	many	14	-	TGTGCCTGGAGTGTTAAGGACAGTTTCGAAAAACTGTTTTTT	CAWSVKDSFEKLFF
TRBV28	TRBJ2-3	many	17	TRBD2	TGTGCCAGCAGCTCCCCCCTGGCAGCGGGAGACACAGATACGCAGTATTTT	CASSSPLAAGDTDTQYF
TRBV20-1	TRBJ1-5	few	16	TRBD1	TGCAGTGCTAGAGACTCTCGGACAGGGTTCAATCAGCCCCAGCATTTT	CSARDSRTGFNQPQHF
TRBV7-6	TRBJ1-5	many	15	-	TGTGCCAGCAGCCTAAACAGTGGGCGGGATCAGCCCCAGCATTTT	CASSLNSGRDQPQHF
TRBV5-1	TRBJ2-7	many	15	-	TGCGCCAGCAGCTTGGCCATGGACGGCACCTACGAGCAGTACTTC	CASSLAMDGTYEQYF
TRBV2	TRBJ2-1	many	15	TRBD1	TGTGCCAGCAGTGCAGGACAGGGGGCTCAATATGAGCAGTTCTTC	CASSAGQGAQYEQFF
TRBV5-8	TRBJ2-3	-	13	-	TGTGCCAGCGTGACAGGCGACACAGATACGCAGTATTTT	CASVTGDTDTQYF
TRBV28	TRBJ1-2	many	15	-	TGTGCCAGCAGTTTAACTCCGGGACCACTACCTGGCTACACCTTC	CASSLTPGPLPGYTF
TRBV7-8	TRBJ2-7	many	15	-	TGTGCCAGCAGCTTAGGCCCGGGTGTCATCTACGAGCAGTACTTC	CASSLGPGVIYEQYF